This T cell receptor (beta chain) was identified during a study of blood T cell repertoires in COVID-19. This CDR3 has 14 residues. Germline loops: CDR1 SGHTA, CDR2 FQGNSA. Deletions cut 1 base from V and 6 bases from J, with 12 bases between. Sequenced by immunoSEQ multiplex PCR; TCRdb stores in-frame clones only, minus some. The sample yields hundreds of thousands of clones, more than 85% seen once. This clone was detected only once. This receptor was taken from a man aged 65 to 79 with acute or convalescent COVID-19. Sequenced input: peripheral blood. The chain joins TRBV7-2 to TRBJ1-2; D might be TRBD1 (5 bases). CDR3 in DNA: TGTGCCAGCAGCTTAGATGGGGCCGGCAATGGCTACACCTTC. Amino acids: CASSLDGAGNGYTF.